This record covers a single TCR beta chain. Antigen: not known. The 5'RACE template-switching step produced TCR cDNA and added a universal primer site and UMIs. TCRdb passed the 5' RACE reads through MiXCR, listing each CDR3 protein once. The sample consists of 300,000 to 350,000 distinct CDR3 sequences, around 4.4% of them appearing once. The sample originates from a study of T cells after yellow fever vaccination. In the study overall: The SMART-Seq v4 Ultra Low Input method served to prepare the low-cell-number fractions. Study-wide findings and caveats: Just a small share of clonotypes turned up in the CD4 compartment as well as the CD8 compartment.

This CDR3 has 13 residues. V dropped 6 bases and J dropped 7 bases, with 16 bases sitting between them. The germline CDR1 and CDR2 sequences are DFQATT and SNEGSKA (reference sequence). The receptor comes from a man between 18 and 35 years old who received the YFV17D yellow fever vaccine. The sample here was PBMCs, taken 15 days after the yellow fever booster vaccination. The chain uses TRBV20-1 and TRBJ1-5; D unclear. For the CDR3, the DNA is TGCAGTGCCCGAGGAGGGATCGGCCAGCCCCAGCATTTT. Translation gives CSARGGIGQPQHF.